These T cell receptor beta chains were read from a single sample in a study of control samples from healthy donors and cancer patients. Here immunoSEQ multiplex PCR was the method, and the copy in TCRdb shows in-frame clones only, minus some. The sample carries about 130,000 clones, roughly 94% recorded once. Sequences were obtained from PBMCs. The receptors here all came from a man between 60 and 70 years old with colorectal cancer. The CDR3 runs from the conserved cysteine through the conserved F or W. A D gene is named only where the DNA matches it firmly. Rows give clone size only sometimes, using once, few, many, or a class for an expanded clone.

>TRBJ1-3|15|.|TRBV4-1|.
TGCGCCAGCAGCCACCCCGGGAGAGCTGGAAACACCATATATTTT
CASSHPGRAGNTIYF
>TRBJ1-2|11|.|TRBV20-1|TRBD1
TGCAGTGGGACAGGACCTTATGGCTACACCTTC
CSGTGPYGYTF
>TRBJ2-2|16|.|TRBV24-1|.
TGTGCCACCAGTGATTTGCAGGTCGCGAACACCGGGGAGCTGTTTTTT
CATSDLQVANTGELFF
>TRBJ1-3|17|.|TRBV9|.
TGTGCCAGCAGCGTAACGTCAGTTGCCTCCTCTGGAAACACCATATATTTT
CASSVTSVASSGNTIYF
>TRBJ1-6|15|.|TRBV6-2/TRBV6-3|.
TGTGCCAGCAGTTACAGGGTTTGGGGTAATTCACCCCTCCACTTT
CASSYRVWGNSPLHF
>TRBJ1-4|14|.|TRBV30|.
TGTGCCTGGAGTGCCCCGGGGTTTAATGAAAAACTGTTTTTT
CAWSAPGFNEKLFF
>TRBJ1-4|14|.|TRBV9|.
TGTGCCAGCACTGAGGGGACGGGTAATGAAAAACTGTTTTTT
CASTEGTGNEKLFF
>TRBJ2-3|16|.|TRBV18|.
TGTGCCAGCTCACCACCGCAGGGTGCCCACACAGATACGCAGTATTTT
CASSPPQGAHTDTQYF
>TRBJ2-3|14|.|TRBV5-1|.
TGCGCCAGCAGCTTGGGTACCAGCACAGATACGCAGTATTTT
CASSLGTSTDTQYF
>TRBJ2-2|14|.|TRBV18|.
TGTGCCAGCTCACCAGGGGTCCTCACCGGGGAGCTGTTTTTT
CASSPGVLTGELFF
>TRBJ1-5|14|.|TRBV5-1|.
TGCGCCAGCCGACCGACAGATAGCAATCAGCCCCAGCATTTT
CASRPTDSNQPQHF
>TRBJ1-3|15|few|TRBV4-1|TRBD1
TGCGCCAGCAGCCAAGAGACCCGACAGGGTATCACCATATATTTT
CASSQETRQGITIYF
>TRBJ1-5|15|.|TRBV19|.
TGTGCCAGTAGTATGGCGGGTAATAGCAATCAGCCCCAGCATTTT
CASSMAGNSNQPQHF
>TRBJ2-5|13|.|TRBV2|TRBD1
TGTGCCAGCAGTAGGGACAGCCAAGAGACCCAGTACTTC
CASSRDSQETQYF
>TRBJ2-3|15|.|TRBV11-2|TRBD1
TGTGCCAGCCGACAGGGGGCAGTGAGCACAGATACGCAGTATTTT
CASRQGAVSTDTQYF
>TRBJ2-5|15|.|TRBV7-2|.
TGTGCCAGCAGCTTATCTTCCCCAAGACAAGAGACCCAGTACTTC
CASSLSSPRQETQYF
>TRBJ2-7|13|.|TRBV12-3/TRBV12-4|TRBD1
TGTGCCAGCAGAAGACAGGGGTCCTACGAGCAGTACTTC
CASRRQGSYEQYF
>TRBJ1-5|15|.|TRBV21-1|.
TGTGCCAGCAGGAGTGGACAGGGAGATGGGCAGCCCCAGCATTTT
CASRSGQGDGQPQHF
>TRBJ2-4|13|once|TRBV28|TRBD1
TGTGCCAGCAGGCGGACAGGGGTTGACATTCAGTACTTC
CASRRTGVDIQYF
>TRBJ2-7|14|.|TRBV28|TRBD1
TGTGCCAGCACCAATGGACAGGGGGTTTACGAGCAGTACTTC
CASTNGQGVYEQYF
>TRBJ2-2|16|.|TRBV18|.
TGTGCCAGCTCACCTCGGGACATCGTAAACACCGGGGAGCTGTTTTTT
CASSPRDIVNTGELFF
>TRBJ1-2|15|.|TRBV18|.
TGTGCCAGCTCACCAGGGGAGACCGCTAACTATGGCTACACCTTC
CASSPGETANYGYTF
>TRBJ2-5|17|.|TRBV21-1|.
TGTGCCAGCAGCACGAACATCTCCGGGACAGGGCAAGAGACCCAGTACTTC
CASSTNISGTGQETQYF
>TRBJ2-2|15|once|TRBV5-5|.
TGTGCCAGCAGCTTGGCCGGGCGGAACACCGGGGAGCTGTTTTTT
CASSLAGRNTGELFF
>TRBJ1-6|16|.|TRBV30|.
TGTGCCTGGAGCCTTGGGATGAGCTCCTATAATTCACCCCTCCACTTT
CAWSLGMSSYNSPLHF
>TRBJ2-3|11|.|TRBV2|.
TGTGCCAGCAGTGATCCAGATACGCAGTATTTT
CASSDPDTQYF
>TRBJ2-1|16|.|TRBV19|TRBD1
TGTGCCAGTAGTATTGGGGGGACAGGGACCTACAATGAGCAGTTCTTC
CASSIGGTGTYNEQFF
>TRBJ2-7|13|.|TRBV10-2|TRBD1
TGCGCCAGCAGTAGAGACAGGGTCTACGAGCAGTACTTC
CASSRDRVYEQYF
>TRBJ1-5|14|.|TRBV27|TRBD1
TGTGCCAGCAGTCCGACAGGGTGGGGTCAGCCCCAGCATTTT
CASSPTGWGQPQHF
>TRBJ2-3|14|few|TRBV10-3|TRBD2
TGTGCCATCCGCAGACTAGCGGCCACAGATACGCAGTATTTT
CAIRRLAATDTQYF
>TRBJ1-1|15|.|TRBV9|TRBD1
TGTGCCAGCAGCCCCCGGACAGGGTGGAACACTGAAGCTTTCTTT
CASSPRTGWNTEAFF
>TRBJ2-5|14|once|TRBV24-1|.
TGTGCCACCAGTGATTCCCAGGCTCAAGAGACCCAGTACTTC
CATSDSQAQETQYF
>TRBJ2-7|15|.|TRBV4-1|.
TGCGCCAGCAGCCAAGATGTAGGGCGGGGTGGAGAGCAGTACTTC
CASSQDVGRGGEQYF
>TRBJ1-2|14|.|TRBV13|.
TGTGCCAGCAGCTTAGGAGGGGATAAGAGGGGCTACACCTTC
CASSLGGDKRGYTF
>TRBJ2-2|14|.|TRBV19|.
TGTGCCAGTAGAGTCAGCCCGAACACCGGGGAGCTGTTTTTT
CASRVSPNTGELFF
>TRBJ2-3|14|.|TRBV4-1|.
TGCGCCAGCGTCGAGAGCCTTTACGAGAGTACGCAGTATTTT
CASVESLYESTQYF
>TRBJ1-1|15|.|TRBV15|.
TGTGCCACCAGCCCTCGAAGTGGGGCGGGGACTGAAGCTTTCTTT
CATSPRSGAGTEAFF
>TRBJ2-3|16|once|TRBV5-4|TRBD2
TGTGCCAGCAGCCTCTTTAGCGGGGGGGTTGCAGATACGCAGTATTTT
CASSLFSGGVADTQYF
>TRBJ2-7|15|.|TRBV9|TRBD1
TGTGCCAGCAGCGCACCGGGACAGCCATTCTACGAGCAGTACTTC
CASSAPGQPFYEQYF
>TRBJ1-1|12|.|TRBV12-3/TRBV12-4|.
TGTGCCAGCAGTTTTAGGGAAGGTGAAGCTTTCTTT
CASSFREGEAFF
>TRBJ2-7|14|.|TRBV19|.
TGTGCCAGTAGTATTCAAGCAGTTTCCTACGAGCAGTACTTC
CASSIQAVSYEQYF
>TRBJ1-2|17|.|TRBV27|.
TGTGCCAGCAGTTTATCGGACGGGGGGACAAAAGGCCATGGCTACACCTTC
CASSLSDGGTKGHGYTF
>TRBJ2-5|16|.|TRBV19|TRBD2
TGTGCCAGTAGCTCCACCCGCAGCGGGGGGCAAGAGACCCAGTACTTC
CASSSTRSGGQETQYF